This TCR beta chain was sequenced during a study of T cell repertoires in cytomegalovirus infection. Study-level background: CMV epitopes in the study were HLA-C-restricted (recently identified) and HLA-B-restricted (well studied). Public TCR beta signatures were indicative of both CMV infection and a matching HLA type. Study results and limitations: Dominant in the ex vivo response were TCR beta clonotypes restricted by HLA-C and specific for CMV. People with CMV and the relevant HLA were identified by cumulative public TCR beta family frequency.

Each CDR3 protein is one row after TCRdb ran MiXCR on the reads. Of tens of thousands of distinct CDR3 sequences in the sample, approximately 24% are singletons; the top ten hold approximately 51%. The CDR3 runs 14 residues. Trimming took 5 bases from V and 7 from J; bases not matched to a gene: 9. Germline V gives CDR1 SGHVS, CDR2 FNYEAQ. This clonotype was seen many times. Antigen unknown. The receptor was isolated from a human donor in good health (CMV status not recorded). Some clones in this sample may be carry-over from other donors' samples. The V and J genes are TRBV7-6 and TRBJ2-3, with 7 bases that match TRBD2. The input for sequencing was CD8+ T cells from cultured PBMCs, taken from culture after CMV antigen stimulation. CDR3 region: CASSPGGVGNTQYF. CDR3 sequence (DNA): TGTGCCAGCAGCCCGGGGGGAGTGGGAAATACGCAGTATTTT.